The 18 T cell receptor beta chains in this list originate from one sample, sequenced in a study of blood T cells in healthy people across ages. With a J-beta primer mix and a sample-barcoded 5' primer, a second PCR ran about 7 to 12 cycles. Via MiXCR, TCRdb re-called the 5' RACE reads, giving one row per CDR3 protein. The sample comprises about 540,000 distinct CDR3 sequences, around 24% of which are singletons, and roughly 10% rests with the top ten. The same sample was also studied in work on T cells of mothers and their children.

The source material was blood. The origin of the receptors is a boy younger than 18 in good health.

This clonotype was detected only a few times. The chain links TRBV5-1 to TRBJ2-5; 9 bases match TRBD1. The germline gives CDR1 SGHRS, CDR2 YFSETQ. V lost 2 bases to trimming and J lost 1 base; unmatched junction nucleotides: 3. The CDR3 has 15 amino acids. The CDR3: CASSFGTGFQETQYF. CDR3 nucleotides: TGCGCCAGCAGCTTCGGGACAGGGTTCCAAGAGACCCAGTACTTC.

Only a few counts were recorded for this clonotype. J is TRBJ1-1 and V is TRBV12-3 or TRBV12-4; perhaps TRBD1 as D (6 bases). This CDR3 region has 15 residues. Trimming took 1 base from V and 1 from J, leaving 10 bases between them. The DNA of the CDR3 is TGTGCCAGCAGTTTAGTCATAGGGGGGAACACTGAAGCTTTCTTT. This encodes CASSLVIGGNTEAFF.

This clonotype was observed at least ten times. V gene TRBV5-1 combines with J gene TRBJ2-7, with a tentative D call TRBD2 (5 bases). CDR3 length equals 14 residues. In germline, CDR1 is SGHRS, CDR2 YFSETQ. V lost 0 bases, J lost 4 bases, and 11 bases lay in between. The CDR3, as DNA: TGCGCCAGCAGCTTGGCCCTCCGGGAATACGAGCAGTACTTC. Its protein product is CASSLALREYEQYF.

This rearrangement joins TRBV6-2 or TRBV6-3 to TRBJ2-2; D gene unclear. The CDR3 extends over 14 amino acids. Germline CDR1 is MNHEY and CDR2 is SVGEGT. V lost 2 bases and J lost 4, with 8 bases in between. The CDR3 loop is CASSYGRSTGELFF. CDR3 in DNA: TGTGCCAGCAGTTACGGACGGAGCACCGGGGAGCTGTTTTTT.

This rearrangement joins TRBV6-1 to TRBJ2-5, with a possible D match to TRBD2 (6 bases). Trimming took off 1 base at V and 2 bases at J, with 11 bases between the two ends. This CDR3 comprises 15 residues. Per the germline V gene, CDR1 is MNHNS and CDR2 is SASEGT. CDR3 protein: CASSEVLALQETQYF. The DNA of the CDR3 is TGTGCCAGCAGTGAAGTTCTAGCGTTACAAGAGACCCAGTACTTC.

CDR3 residues: CSGSTSGTLETQYF. The CDR3 nucleotides are TGCAGTGGTTCGACTAGCGGGACCCTAGAGACCCAGTACTTC. The chain recombines TRBV20-1 with TRBJ2-5; 11 positions agree with TRBD2. The CDR3 loop spans 14 amino acids. Looked up from germline, CDR1 is DFQATT and CDR2 is SNEGSKA (reference sequence). V was pared by 7 bases and J by 4 bases, with 8 bases of the junction left unmatched.

The CDR3 reads CAISESSSPSISEQYF. CDR3 sequence (DNA): TGTGCCATCAGTGAGTCGAGTAGTCCTAGCATTAGCGAGCAGTACTTC. The rearrangement uses TRBV10-3 and TRBJ2-5; tentatively, D is TRBD2 (5 bases). The end of the DNA is better explained by TRBJ2-7, so the J call may be wrong. CDR1 and CDR2 (germline): ENHRY, SYGVKD. The CDR3 covers 16 residues.

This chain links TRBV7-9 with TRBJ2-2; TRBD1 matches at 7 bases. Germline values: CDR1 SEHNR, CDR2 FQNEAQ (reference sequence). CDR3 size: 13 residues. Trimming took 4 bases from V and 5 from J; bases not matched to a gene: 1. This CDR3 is CASSSGQTGELFF. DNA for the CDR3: TGTGCCAGCAGCTCGGGACAGACCGGGGAGCTGTTTTTT.

The CDR3 protein is CASSSVAGITDTQYF. As DNA, the CDR3 is TGTGCCAGCAGCTCCGTAGCGGGGATCACAGATACGCAGTATTTT. This rearrangement joins TRBV7-2 to TRBJ2-3; TRBD2 aligns across 8 bases. CDR3 length: 15 residues. V was clipped by 4 bases and J by 2 bases; unmatched bases: 5. Germline CDR1 is SGHTA and CDR2 is FQGNSA.

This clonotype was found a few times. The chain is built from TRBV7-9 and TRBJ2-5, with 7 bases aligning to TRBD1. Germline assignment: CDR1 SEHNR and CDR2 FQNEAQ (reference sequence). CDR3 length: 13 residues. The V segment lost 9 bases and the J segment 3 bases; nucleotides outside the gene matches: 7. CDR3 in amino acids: CASETGSEETQYF. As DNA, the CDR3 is TGTGCCAGTGAGACAGGGTCGGAAGAGACCCAGTACTTC.

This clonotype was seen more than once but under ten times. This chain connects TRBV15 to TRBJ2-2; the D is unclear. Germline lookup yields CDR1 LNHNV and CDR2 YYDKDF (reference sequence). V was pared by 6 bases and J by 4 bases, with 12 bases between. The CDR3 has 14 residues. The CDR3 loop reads CATRSGLSTGELFF. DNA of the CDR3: TGTGCCACCAGGTCTGGTTTGAGCACCGGGGAGCTGTTTTTT.

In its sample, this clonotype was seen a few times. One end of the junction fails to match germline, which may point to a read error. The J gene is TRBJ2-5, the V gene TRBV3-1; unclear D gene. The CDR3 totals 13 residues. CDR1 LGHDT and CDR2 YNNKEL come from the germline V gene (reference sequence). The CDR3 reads CVSSQGPQETQYF. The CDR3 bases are TGTGTCAGCAGCCAAGGGCCACAAGAGACCCAGTACTTC.

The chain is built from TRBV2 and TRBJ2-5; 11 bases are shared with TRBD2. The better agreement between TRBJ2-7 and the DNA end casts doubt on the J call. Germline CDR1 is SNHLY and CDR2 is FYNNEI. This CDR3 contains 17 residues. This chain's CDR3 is CASSEGSSGGTSYEQYF. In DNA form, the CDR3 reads TGTGCCAGCAGTGAAGGCTCTAGCGGGGGGACCTCCTACGAGCAGTACTTC.

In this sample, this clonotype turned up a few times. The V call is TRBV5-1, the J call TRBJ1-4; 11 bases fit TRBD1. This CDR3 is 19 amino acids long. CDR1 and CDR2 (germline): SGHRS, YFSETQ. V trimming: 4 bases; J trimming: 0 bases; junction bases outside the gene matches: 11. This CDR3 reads CASSRGPGQGVSTNEKLFF. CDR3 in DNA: TGCGCCAGCAGCCGAGGACCGGGACAGGGGGTATCAACTAATGAAAAACTGTTTTTT.

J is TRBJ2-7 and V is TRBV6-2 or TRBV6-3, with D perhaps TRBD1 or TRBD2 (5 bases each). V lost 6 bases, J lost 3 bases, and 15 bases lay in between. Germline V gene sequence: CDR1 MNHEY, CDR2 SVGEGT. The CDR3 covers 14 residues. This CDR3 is CASRHSGPDYEQYF. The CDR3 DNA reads TGTGCCAGCAGGCATTCGGGGCCCGACTACGAGCAGTACTTC.

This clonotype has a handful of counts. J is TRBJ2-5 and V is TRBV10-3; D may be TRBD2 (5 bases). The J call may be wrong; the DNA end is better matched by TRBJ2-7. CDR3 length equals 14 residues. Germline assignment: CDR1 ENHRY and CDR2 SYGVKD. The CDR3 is CAISPPRVPYEQYF. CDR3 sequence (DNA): TGTGCCATCAGTCCCCCGCGGGTCCCCTACGAGCAGTACTTC.

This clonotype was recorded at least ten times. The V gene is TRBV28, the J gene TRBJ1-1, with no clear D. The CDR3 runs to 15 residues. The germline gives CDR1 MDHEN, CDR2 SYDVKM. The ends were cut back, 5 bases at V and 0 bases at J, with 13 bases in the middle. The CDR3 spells CASSPRTEMNTEAFF. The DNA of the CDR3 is TGTGCCAGCAGTCCACGGACGGAGATGAACACTGAAGCTTTCTTT.

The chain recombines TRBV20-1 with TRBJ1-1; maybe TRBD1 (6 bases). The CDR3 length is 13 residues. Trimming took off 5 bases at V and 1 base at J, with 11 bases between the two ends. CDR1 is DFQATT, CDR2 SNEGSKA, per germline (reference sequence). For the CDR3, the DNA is TGCAGTGCTCAACGGGACACGAACACTGAAGCTTTCTTT. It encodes CSAQRDTNTEAFF.